This TCR beta chain was sequenced in a study of CD8 T cells in ankylosing spondylitis. Study outcomes and limitations: Relatively rare in peripheral blood, disease-linked clones were also CD8+. Earlier work had already found some motif variants in reactive arthritis synovial fluid and blood. One TCR beta motif, made up of eight highly homologous variants, appeared characteristic of ankylosing spondylitis blood.

Making the TCR beta libraries involved quantitative 5'-RACE with molecular barcodes. TCRdb processed the 5' RACE reads anew with MiXCR; each CDR3 protein has one entry. The sample lists fewer than 550,000 distinct CDR3 sequences; 5.3% were seen once. The ends were cut back, 8 bases at V and 3 bases at J, with 13 bases in the middle. This CDR3 region has 13 residues. In germline, CDR1 is MNHEY, CDR2 SMNVEV (reference sequence). This clonotype came up a few times. The target antigen is unknown. Sequenced input: blood, either unsorted or a sorted T cell fraction (not recorded which). This chain links TRBV27 with TRBJ2-5, with unresolved D. The TCR sequence derives from a male donor with ankylosing spondylitis. The CDR3 DNA sequence: TGTGCCAGCGGAGAGGTCGCAGAAGAGACCCAGTACTTC. Encoded protein: CASGEVAEETQYF.